Listed here is a single T cell receptor beta chain. These data originate in a study of T-cell reconstitution after alpha-beta-depleted transplantation in children. For TCRbeta, the library was prepared with unique molecular identifiers. TCRdb called the PCR reads again in MiXCR, with one record for every CDR3 protein. The sample records some 390,000 distinct CDR3 sequences, roughly 20% being singletons. Trimming took off 0 bases at V and 3 bases at J, with 9 bases between the two ends. Germline V gene sequence: CDR1 MNHEY, CDR2 SMNVEV (reference sequence). The CDR3 is made up of 14 amino acids. V and J are TRBV27 and TRBJ2-7; D call uncertain. The sequencing used PBMCs from the stem cell graft donor, collected from the stem cell graft. The TCR comes from a human donor who donated a stem cell graft to a child with acute myeloid leukemia. CDR3 residues: CASSLSSSLYEQYF. CDR3 bases: TGTGCCAGCAGTTTATCCAGTTCCCTCTACGAGCAGTACTTC.